Below are 12 T cell receptor beta chains sequenced from a single sample in a study of human T cells and chemical hapten exposure. Noted time point: patch test 1, 2 weeks after DPC sensitization. The sample's treatment: therapeutic diphenylcyclopropenone sensitization with weekly scalp DPC. TCRdb processed the RACE reads anew with MiXCR; each CDR3 protein has one entry. The sample comprises 95,000 to 100,000 distinct CDR3 sequences, roughly 12% of which are singletons, and roughly 2.1% rests with the top ten. The sequencing here drew on whole blood, taken in connection with sensitization to the hapten diphenylcyclopropenone (DPC). The receptors were sampled from a woman in her forties with alopecia areata. Some clones in this sample may be carry-over from other donors' samples.

The J gene is TRBJ2-5, the V gene TRBV5-1; D perhaps matches TRBD1 (6 bases). Germline-derived CDR1 and CDR2 are SGHRS and YFSETQ. CDR3 length equals 14 residues. The ends were cut back, 4 bases at V and 0 bases at J, with 10 bases in the middle. CDR3 sequence (DNA): TGCGCCAGCAGCCCCGGACAGAACCAAGAGACCCAGTACTTC. Translation: CASSPGQNQETQYF.

The chain uses TRBV7-3 and TRBJ2-7, with 9 positions matching TRBD1. CDR1 and CDR2 (germline): SGHTA, FQGTGA. V shed 3 bases and J 3 bases; nucleotides not matched to a gene: 6. The CDR3 has 15 residues. The CDR3 spells CASSFDRGSHYEQYF. DNA for the CDR3: TGTGCCAGCAGCTTCGACAGGGGGAGCCACTACGAGCAGTACTTC.

In this sample, this clonotype turned up a few times. This sequence joins TRBV29-1 and TRBJ2-5; unclear D gene. V lost 4 bases and J lost 5, with 11 bases in between. Germline assignment: CDR1 SQVTM and CDR2 ANQGSEA. The CDR3 contains 12 residues. The CDR3 region is CSVASVGETQYF. The DNA of the CDR3 is TGCAGCGTTGCAAGCGTCGGGGAGACCCAGTACTTC.

As regards this clonotype: The junction departs from the called germline gene at one end, perhaps through a read error. This chain joins TRBV30 and TRBJ2-5, with 10 bases aligning to TRBD1. The germline CDR1 and CDR2 sequences are GTSNPN and SVGIG (reference sequence). The CDR3 has 12 amino acids. The CDR3 DNA sequence: TGTGCCTGGGGGACAGGGGAAGGCTCTGAGCACTTC. Residues: CAWGTGEGSEHF.

A few counts support this clonotype. J is TRBJ1-4 and V is TRBV29-1, with D uncertain. Germline V gene lookup returns CDR1 SQVTM and CDR2 ANQGSEA. There are 14 residues in the CDR3. V was trimmed by 1 base and J by 0 bases, leaving 6 bases between them. CDR3 amino acids: CSVEGHSTNEKLFF. DNA of the CDR3: TGCAGCGTTGAAGGACACTCAACTAATGAAAAACTGTTTTTT.

The chain employs TRBV14 and TRBJ2-7, with TRBD2 identical over 8 bases. CDR3 length: 17 residues. V was clipped by 0 bases and J by 3 bases; unmatched bases: 10. The germline V gene encodes CDR1 SGHDN and CDR2 FVKESK. DNA of the CDR3: TGTGCCAGCAGCCAAGATCGCGGTAGCGGGGTGAGCTACGAGCAGTACTTC. Translation gives CASSQDRGSGVSYEQYF.

A few counts support this clonotype. V is TRBV28 and J is TRBJ2-4; 7 bases line up with TRBD1. CDR3 size: 15 residues. Germline V lookup: CDR1 MDHEN, CDR2 SYDVKM. J gave up 6 bases and V 5 bases, and 10 bases lay outside the gene matches. CDR3 bases: TGTGCCAGCAGTCTAGCCGCGGACAGGTCAAACATTCAGTACTTC. As protein: CASSLAADRSNIQYF.

The sample holds a few counts of this clonotype. V usage is TRBV7-3 and J usage is TRBJ2-3; 7 nucleotides line up with TRBD2. Germline V CDR1 and CDR2: SGHTA, FQGTGA. V lost 5 bases, J lost 4 bases, and 3 bases stayed unmatched. The CDR3 covers 13 residues. For the CDR3, the DNA is TGTGCCAGCAGCCCAGCGGGGTCAGATACGCAGTATTTT. It encodes CASSPAGSDTQYF.

This clonotype was counted a few times. The chain is built from TRBV7-6 and TRBJ1-4, with D perhaps TRBD1 (5 bases). The CDR3 covers 15 residues. Trimming took 1 base from V and 7 from J, leaving 13 bases between them. Germline values: CDR1 SGHVS, CDR2 FNYEAQ. The CDR3 DNA reads as TGTGCCAGCAGCTTAGAAGGGGCGAGGGGTGAAAAACTGTTTTTT. Protein sequence: CASSLEGARGEKLFF.

The chain is built from TRBV20-1 and TRBJ2-5; 12 bases line up with TRBD2. This CDR3 comprises 14 residues. Germline lookup yields CDR1 DFQATT and CDR2 SNEGSKA (reference sequence). V lost 6 bases and J lost 4; bases outside the gene matches: 6. The CDR3: CSAQTSGRRETQYF. CDR3 DNA sequence: TGCAGTGCGCAGACTAGCGGGAGACGAGAGACCCAGTACTTC.

This clonotype has a handful of counts. This sequence joins TRBV29-1 and TRBJ1-1; the D is unclear. The V and J ends lost 4 bases and 1 base respectively, with 7 bases between them. Germline V lookup: CDR1 SQVTM, CDR2 ANQGSEA. The CDR3 sequence is 12 residues long. The DNA for the CDR3 is TGCAGCGTTGGGAAGACGAACACTGAAGCTTTCTTT. Its translation is CSVGKTNTEAFF.

The genes are TRBV3-1 and TRBJ2-2; 12 bases align to TRBD2. The germline gives CDR1 LGHDT, CDR2 YNNKEL (reference sequence). The CDR3 totals 17 residues. Trimming removed 0 bases from V and 5 bases from J; junction bases left unmatched: 4. Written as DNA, the CDR3 is TGTGCCAGCAGCCAAGATTTCGGACTAGCGGGAACCGGGGAGCTGTTTTTT. Amino acids: CASSQDFGLAGTGELFF. The variable domain in full, with the rest retrieved from reference TRBV3-1 and TRBJ2-2, is DTAVSQTPKYLVTQMGNDKSIKCEQNLGHDTMYWYKQDSKKFLKIMFSYNNKELIINETVPNRFSPKSPDKAHLNLHINSLELGDSAVYFCASSQDFGLAGTGELFFGEGSRLTVL.